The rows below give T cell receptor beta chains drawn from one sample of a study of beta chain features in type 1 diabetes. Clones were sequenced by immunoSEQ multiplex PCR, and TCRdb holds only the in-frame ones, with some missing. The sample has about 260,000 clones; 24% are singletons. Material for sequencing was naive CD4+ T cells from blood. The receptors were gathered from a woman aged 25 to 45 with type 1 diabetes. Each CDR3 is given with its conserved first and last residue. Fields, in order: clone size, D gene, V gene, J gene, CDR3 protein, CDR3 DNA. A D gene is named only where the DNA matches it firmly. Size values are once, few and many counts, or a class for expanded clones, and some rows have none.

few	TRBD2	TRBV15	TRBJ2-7	CATTKGLSGGTTGLEQYF	TGTGCCACCACCAAGGGCCTTAGCGGTGGGACTACGGGCCTCGAGCAGTACTTC
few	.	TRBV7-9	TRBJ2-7	CASSLHEGRSEQYF	TGTGCCAGCAGCCTACACGAGGGTCGATCGGAGCAGTACTTC
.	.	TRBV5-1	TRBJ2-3	CASSLLRTDTQYF	TGCGCCAGCAGCTTACTGCGCACAGATACGCAGTATTTT
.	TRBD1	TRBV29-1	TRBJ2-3	CSAGTGYSTDTQYF	TGCAGCGCCGGGACAGGCTATAGCACAGATACGCAGTATTTT
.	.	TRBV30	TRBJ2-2	CAWSHGGTGELFF	TGTGCCTGGAGCCATGGAGGGACCGGGGAGCTGTTTTTT
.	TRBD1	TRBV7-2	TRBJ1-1	CASSPGQANTEAFF	TGTGCCAGCAGCCCCGGACAGGCCAACACTGAAGCTTTCTTT
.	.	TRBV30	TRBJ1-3	CAWTTQGLNTIYF	TGTGCCTGGACTACACAGGGATTGAACACCATATATTTT
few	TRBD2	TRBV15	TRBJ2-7	CATSRETGLNSYEQYF	TGTGCCACCAGCAGAGAGACGGGACTAAATTCCTACGAGCAGTACTTC
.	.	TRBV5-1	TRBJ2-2	CASSFLTGELFF	TGCGCCAGCAGCTTCCTCACCGGGGAGCTGTTTTTT
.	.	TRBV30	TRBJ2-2	CAWSPPRGLRTTGELFF	TGTGCCTGGAGTCCACCGCGCGGCCTCAGAACCACCGGGGAGCTGTTTTTT
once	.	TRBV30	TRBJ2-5	CAWSDLAGRQETQYF	TGTGCCTGGAGTGATCTTGCGGGGCGACAAGAGACCCAGTACTTC
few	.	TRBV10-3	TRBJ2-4	CAISDGQYVIQYF	TGTGCCATCAGTGACGGACAGTACGTCATTCAGTACTTC
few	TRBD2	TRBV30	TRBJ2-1	CAWSVQREGEQFF	TGTGCCTGGAGTGTTCAGCGGGAGGGTGAGCAGTTCTTC
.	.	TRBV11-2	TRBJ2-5	CASSTIRTPRTQYF	TGTGCCAGCAGCACAATTCGGACTCCCCGGACCCAGTACTTC
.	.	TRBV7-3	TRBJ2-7	CASSLGFGSEQYF	TGTGCCAGCAGCTTGGGCTTCGGGAGTGAGCAGTACTTC
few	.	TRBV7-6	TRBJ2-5	CASSLQGSKETQYF	TGTGCCAGCAGCTTACAGGGGAGCAAAGAGACCCAGTACTTC
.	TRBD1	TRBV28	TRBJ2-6	CASSTGASGANVLTF	TGTGCCAGCAGTACAGGGGCGTCTGGGGCCAACGTCCTGACTTTC